This TCR beta chain was captured by sequencing in a study of cytomegalovirus exposure and HLA in healthy donors. The CDR3 is made up of 16 amino acids. The ends were cut back, 2 bases at V and 0 bases at J, with 10 bases in the middle. The V gene's germline CDR1 is KGHSH and CDR2 LQKENI. Both 60 Vbeta primers and 13 Jbeta primers went into the PCR. Assay: immunoSEQ multiplex PCR; the TCRdb copy retains only in-frame clones and omits some. This table lists about 200,000 clones. Remarks on this clone: Its matching antigen is unknown.

Whole-study findings and limits: Analysis performed later showed TCR beta chains linked to HLA being more clonally expanded than equally common others.

V gene TRBV18 combines with J gene TRBJ2-2; possibly TRBD1 for D (6 bases). The source of this sequence is a man aged 30 to 39 in good health and CMV-seronegative. What was sequenced was PBMCs. The CDR3 coding sequence is TGTGCCAGCTCACCAAGGACAGAAGCGAACACCGGGGAGCTGTTTTTT. Amino acids: CASSPRTEANTGELFF. Supplemented by reference TRBV18 and TRBJ2-2, the full variable domain reads NAGVMQNPRHLVRRRGQEARLRCSPMKGHSHVYWYRQLPEEGLKFMVYLQKENIIDESGMPKERFSAEFPKEGPSILRIQQVVRGDSAAYFCASSPRTEANTGELFFGEGSRLTVL.